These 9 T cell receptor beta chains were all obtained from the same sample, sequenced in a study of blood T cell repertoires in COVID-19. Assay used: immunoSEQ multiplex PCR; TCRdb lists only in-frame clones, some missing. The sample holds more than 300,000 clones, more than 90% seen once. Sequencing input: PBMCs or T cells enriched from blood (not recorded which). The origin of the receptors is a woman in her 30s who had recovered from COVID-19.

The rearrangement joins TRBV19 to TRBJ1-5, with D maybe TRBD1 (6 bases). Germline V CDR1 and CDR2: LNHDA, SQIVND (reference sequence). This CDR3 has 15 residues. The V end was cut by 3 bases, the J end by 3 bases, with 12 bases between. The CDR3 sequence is CASSIYGQFNQPQHF. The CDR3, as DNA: TGTGCCAGTAGTATTTATGGACAGTTCAATCAGCCCCAGCATTTT.

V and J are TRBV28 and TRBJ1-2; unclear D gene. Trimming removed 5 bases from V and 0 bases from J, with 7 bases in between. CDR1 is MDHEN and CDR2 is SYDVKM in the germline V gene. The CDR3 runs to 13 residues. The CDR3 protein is CASSPFPNYGYTF. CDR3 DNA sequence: TGTGCCAGCAGTCCCTTCCCTAACTATGGCTACACCTTC.

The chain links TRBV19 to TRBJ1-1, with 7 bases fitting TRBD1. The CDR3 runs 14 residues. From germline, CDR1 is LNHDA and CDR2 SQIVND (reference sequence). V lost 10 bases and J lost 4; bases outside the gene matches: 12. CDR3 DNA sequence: TGTGCCACCACTTTGGGACAGAAATTCACTGAAGCTTTCTTT. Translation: CATTLGQKFTEAFF.

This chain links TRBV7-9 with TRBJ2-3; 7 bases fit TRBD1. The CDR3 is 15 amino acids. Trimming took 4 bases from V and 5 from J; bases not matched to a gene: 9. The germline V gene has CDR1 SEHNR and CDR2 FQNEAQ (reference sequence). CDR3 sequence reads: CASSSRQGGVDTQYF. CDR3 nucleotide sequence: TGTGCCAGCAGCTCGCGACAGGGTGGGGTAGATACGCAGTATTTT.

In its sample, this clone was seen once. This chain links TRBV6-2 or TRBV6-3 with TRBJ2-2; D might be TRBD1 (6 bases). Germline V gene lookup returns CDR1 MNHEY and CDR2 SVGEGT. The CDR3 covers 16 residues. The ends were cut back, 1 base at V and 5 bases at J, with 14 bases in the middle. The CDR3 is CASSYYRVRGTGELFF. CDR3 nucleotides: TGTGCCAGCAGTTACTACAGGGTGAGAGGAACCGGGGAGCTGTTTTTT.

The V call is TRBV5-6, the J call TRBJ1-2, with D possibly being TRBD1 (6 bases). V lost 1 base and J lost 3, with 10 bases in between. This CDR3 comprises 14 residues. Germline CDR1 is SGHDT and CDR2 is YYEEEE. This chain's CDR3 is CASSLPGADYGYTF. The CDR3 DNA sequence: TGTGCCAGCAGCTTGCCAGGGGCAGACTATGGCTACACCTTC.

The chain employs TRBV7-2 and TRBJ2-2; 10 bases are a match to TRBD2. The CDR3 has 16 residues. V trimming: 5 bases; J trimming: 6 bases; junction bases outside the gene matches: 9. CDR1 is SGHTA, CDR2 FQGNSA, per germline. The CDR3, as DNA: TGTGCCAGCAGCGTGAGGAGCGGGGGGGCGGCCGGGGAGCTGTTTTTT. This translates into CASSVRSGGAAGELFF. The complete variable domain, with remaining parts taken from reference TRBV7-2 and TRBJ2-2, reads GAGVSQSPSNKVTEKGKDVELRCDPISGHTALYWYRQSLGQGLEFLIYFQGNSAPDKSGLPSDRFSAERTGGSVSTLTIQRTQQEDSAVYLCASSVRSGGAAGELFFGEGSRLTVL.

The CDR3 is CASSKGLARRETQYF. The CDR3 bases are TGTGCCAGCAGCAAAGGGCTAGCGAGACGAGAGACCCAGTACTTC. The rearrangement links TRBV11-3 to TRBJ2-5, with TRBD2 as a possible D gene (6 bases). Germline V lookup: CDR1 SGHNT, CDR2 YENEEA. CDR3 size: 15 residues. The V gene lost 5 bases and the J gene lost 4 bases, with 17 bases spanning the gap.

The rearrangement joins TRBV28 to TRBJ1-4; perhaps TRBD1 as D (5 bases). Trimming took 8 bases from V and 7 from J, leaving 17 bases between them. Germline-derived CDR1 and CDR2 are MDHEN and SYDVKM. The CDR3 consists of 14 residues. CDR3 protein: CASRATGSGEKLFF. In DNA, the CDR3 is TGTGCCAGCCGCGCTACAGGTTCGGGTGAAAAACTGTTTTTT.